This is a list of T cell receptor beta chains from one sample in a study of control samples from healthy donors and cancer patients. Generated by immunoSEQ multiplex PCR, the TCRdb table keeps only in-frame clones and is missing some. The sample includes about 80,000 clones, 85% to 90% seen only once; the top ten take roughly 7.2%. Specimen: blood. These receptors were collected from a woman aged 60-75 years in good health. CDR3s include the opening cysteine and the closing phenylalanine or tryptophan. The order of the fields is V gene, D gene, clone size, J gene, CDR3 protein, CDR3 DNA. A D gene is named only where the DNA matches it firmly. Some rows have no size entry. The others give once, few or many, or a class for an expanded clone.

V: TRBV2; D: TRBD1; size: NA; J: TRBJ1-5; CDR3: CASSADRSGNQPQHF; DNA: TGTGCCAGCAGTGCGGACAGGAGCGGCAATCAGCCCCAGCATTTT
V: TRBV5-1; D: NA; size: NA; J: TRBJ1-4; CDR3: CASSLEGNGEKLFF; DNA: TGCGCCAGCAGCTTGGAAGGTAATGGTGAAAAACTGTTTTTT
V: TRBV6-1; D: TRBD2; size: NA; J: TRBJ2-3; CDR3: CASSEVNSGASSTDTQYF; DNA: TGTGCCAGCAGTGAAGTTAATAGCGGGGCCTCTAGCACAGATACGCAGTATTTT
V: TRBV28; D: NA; size: NA; J: TRBJ1-2; CDR3: CASSLLPPGIYGYTF; DNA: TGTGCCAGCAGTTTACTTCCGCCGGGAATCTATGGCTACACCTTC
V: TRBV5-1; D: TRBD1; size: NA; J: TRBJ2-5; CDR3: CASSLATGVGETQYF; DNA: TGCGCCAGCAGCTTGGCCACAGGGGTGGGGGAGACCCAGTACTTC
V: TRBV4-3; D: TRBD2; size: NA; J: TRBJ2-1; CDR3: CASSQAGAGGLVGQFF; DNA: TGCGCCAGCAGCCAAGCCGGGGCAGGAGGACTAGTTGGGCAGTTCTTC
V: TRBV9; D: NA; size: NA; J: TRBJ2-2; CDR3: CASSAGAFANTGELFF; DNA: TGTGCCAGCAGCGCCGGGGCATTCGCGAACACCGGGGAGCTGTTTTTT
V: TRBV6-5; D: NA; size: NA; J: TRBJ1-6; CDR3: CASSLWAGSPLHF; DNA: TGTGCCAGCAGTTTGTGGGCGGGGTCACCCCTCCACTTT
V: TRBV5-1; D: TRBD2; size: NA; J: TRBJ2-2; CDR3: CASRRGTSGLNTGELFF; DNA: TGCGCCAGCAGACGTGGGACTAGCGGGCTGAACACCGGGGAGCTGTTTTTT
V: TRBV5-1; D: NA; size: NA; J: TRBJ1-6; CDR3: CASSLVVDPDSPLHF; DNA: TGCGCCAGCAGCTTGGTAGTGGACCCGGATTCACCCCTCCACTTT
V: TRBV3-1/TRBV3-2; D: TRBD1; size: NA; J: TRBJ1-2; CDR3: CASSQGGRGFGYTF; DNA: TGTGCCAGCAGCCAAGGGGGCAGGGGGTTTGGCTACACCTTC
V: TRBV4-2; D: TRBD1; size: NA; J: TRBJ2-2; CDR3: CASSRGQENTGELFF; DNA: TGTGCCAGCAGCCGCGGACAGGAGAACACCGGGGAGCTGTTTTTT
V: TRBV6-5; D: NA; size: NA; J: TRBJ2-5; CDR3: CASSYSGLQETQYF; DNA: TGTGCCAGCAGTTACTCAGGACTTCAAGAGACCCAGTACTTC
V: TRBV7-2; D: NA; size: NA; J: TRBJ2-7; CDR3: CASSSRSSYEQYF; DNA: TGTGCCAGCAGCTCCAGGAGCTCCTACGAGCAGTACTTC
V: TRBV2; D: TRBD1; size: NA; J: TRBJ1-4; CDR3: CAIDWDRDNEKLFF; DNA: TGTGCCATCGACTGGGACAGGGATAATGAAAAACTGTTTTTT
V: TRBV6-5; D: NA; size: NA; J: TRBJ1-1; CDR3: CASIRGETLNTEAFF; DNA: TGTGCCAGCATTCGAGGGGAGACCTTGAACACTGAAGCTTTCTTT
V: TRBV25-1; D: NA; size: NA; J: TRBJ2-2; CDR3: CASSAMTGELFF; DNA: TGTGCCAGCAGCGCTATGACCGGGGAGCTGTTTTTT
V: TRBV29-1; D: NA; size: NA; J: TRBJ1-2; CDR3: CSVDRGGYTF; DNA: TGCAGCGTTGACAGGGGTGGCTACACCTTC
V: TRBV6-1; D: NA; size: NA; J: TRBJ1-2; CDR3: CASSDSYGYTF; DNA: TGTGCCAGCAGTGACAGTTATGGCTACACCTTC
V: TRBV5-6; D: NA; size: once; J: TRBJ1-1; CDR3: CASSLGGITEAFF; DNA: TGTGCCAGCAGCTTGGGAGGGATTACTGAAGCTTTCTTT
V: TRBV9; D: TRBD2; size: NA; J: TRBJ2-7; CDR3: CASSAYGEGYEQYF; DNA: TGTGCCAGCAGCGCCTATGGGGAGGGCTACGAGCAGTACTTC
V: TRBV5-1; D: NA; size: NA; J: TRBJ2-1; CDR3: CASSRGLDNEQFF; DNA: TGCGCCAGCAGTAGAGGACTCGACAATGAGCAGTTCTTC
V: TRBV19; D: TRBD1; size: NA; J: TRBJ2-1; CDR3: CATTRDRGNYNEQFF; DNA: TGTGCCACTACCCGAGACAGGGGGAATTACAATGAGCAGTTCTTC
V: TRBV25-1; D: NA; size: once; J: TRBJ1-1; CDR3: CASSGQGRTEAFF; DNA: TGTGCCAGCAGTGGGCAGGGGCGGACTGAAGCTTTCTTT
V: TRBV14; D: NA; size: NA; J: TRBJ2-7; CDR3: CASSNPGSKYEQYF; DNA: TGTGCCAGCTCAAACCCGGGATCGAAGTACGAGCAGTACTTC
V: TRBV6-4; D: NA; size: NA; J: TRBJ1-5; CDR3: CALVGQSIKPQHF; DNA: TGTGCCCTAGTGGGGCAGTCAATCAAGCCCCAGCATTTT
V: TRBV5-6; D: NA; size: NA; J: TRBJ2-7; CDR3: CASSLVPEGSYEQYF; DNA: TGTGCCAGCAGCTTGGTGCCCGAGGGATCCTACGAGCAGTACTTC
V: TRBV6-5; D: NA; size: NA; J: TRBJ1-6; CDR3: CASSYLGPGHGSPLHF; DNA: TGTGCCAGCAGTTACCTCGGCCCCGGACACGGTTCACCCCTCCACTTT
V: TRBV19; D: TRBD1; size: NA; J: TRBJ1-6; CDR3: CAIGNRGSSPLHF; DNA: TGTGCCATTGGGAACAGGGGTAGCTCACCCCTCCACTTT
V: TRBV30; D: TRBD2; size: NA; J: TRBJ2-5; CDR3: CAWSVGSGAGQETQYF; DNA: TGTGCCTGGAGTGTGGGAAGCGGGGCTGGGCAAGAGACCCAGTACTTC
V: TRBV6-5; D: NA; size: NA; J: TRBJ2-7; CDR3: CASSLGTDGTYEQYF; DNA: TGTGCCAGCAGCCTTGGGACGGATGGCACCTACGAGCAGTACTTC
V: TRBV5-1; D: NA; size: NA; J: TRBJ2-3; CDR3: CASIEGQHTDTQYF; DNA: TGCGCCAGCATAGAGGGACAACACACAGATACGCAGTATTTT
V: TRBV7-3; D: TRBD2; size: NA; J: TRBJ2-2; CDR3: CASSFSGTNTGELFF; DNA: TGTGCCAGCAGCTTTAGCGGGACGAACACCGGGGAGCTGTTTTTT
V: TRBV6-1; D: NA; size: once; J: TRBJ1-5; CDR3: CASSEGPYSNQPQHF; DNA: TGTGCCAGCAGTGAAGGGCCTTATAGCAATCAGCCCCAGCATTTT
V: TRBV3-1/TRBV3-2; D: TRBD1; size: NA; J: TRBJ1-3; CDR3: CASSPTGGLGNTIYF; DNA: TGTGCCAGCAGCCCCACAGGGGGGCTGGGAAACACCATATATTTT
V: TRBV18; D: TRBD1; size: NA; J: TRBJ1-3; CDR3: CASSGQGGDRNTIYF; DNA: TGTGCCAGCTCAGGACAGGGAGGTGATCGAAACACCATATATTTT
V: TRBV27; D: TRBD2; size: NA; J: TRBJ2-3; CDR3: CASSLSYGTSENTQYF; DNA: TGTGCCAGCAGTTTATCGTACGGGACTAGCGAGAATACGCAGTATTTT
V: TRBV4-2; D: TRBD2; size: NA; J: TRBJ2-1; CDR3: CASSQYTSGGTYNEQFF; DNA: TGTGCCAGCAGCCAATATACTAGCGGGGGGACTTACAATGAGCAGTTCTTC
V: TRBV3-1/TRBV3-2; D: NA; size: NA; J: TRBJ2-1; CDR3: CAGLKRGAGGARVYNEQFF; DNA: TGTGCCGGCTTAAAACGGGGGGCAGGGGGCGCCCGGGTCTACAATGAGCAGTTCTTC
V: TRBV5-6; D: NA; size: NA; J: TRBJ2-5; CDR3: CASSQRGGEETQYF; DNA: TGTGCCAGCAGCCAACGGGGAGGAGAGGAGACCCAGTACTTC
V: TRBV4-2; D: NA; size: once; J: TRBJ2-2; CDR3: CASSQRTGQNTGELFF; DNA: TGTGCCAGCAGCCAGAGGACTGGCCAGAACACCGGGGAGCTGTTTTTT
V: TRBV5-5; D: NA; size: NA; J: TRBJ1-4; CDR3: CASSARESVNEKLFF; DNA: TGTGCCAGCAGCGCGAGGGAGAGTGTCAATGAAAAACTGTTTTTT
V: TRBV30; D: NA; size: NA; J: TRBJ1-1; CDR3: CAWSGRLGEAFF; DNA: TGTGCCTGGAGTGGGAGATTGGGGGAAGCTTTCTTT
V: TRBV10-3; D: TRBD2; size: NA; J: TRBJ2-5; CDR3: CAISPGRLAGIQETQYF; DNA: TGTGCCATCAGTCCAGGGCGACTAGCGGGGATCCAAGAGACCCAGTACTTC
V: TRBV29-1; D: NA; size: NA; J: TRBJ1-1; CDR3: CSVERTGNTEAFF; DNA: TGCAGCGTTGAGAGGACGGGGAACACTGAAGCTTTCTTT
V: TRBV21-1; D: NA; size: once; J: TRBJ1-6; CDR3: CASRRGRGRDNSPLHF; DNA: TGTGCCAGCAGGAGGGGTAGGGGACGAGATAATTCACCCCTCCACTTT
V: TRBV28; D: NA; size: NA; J: TRBJ1-1; CDR3: CASSQGKMNTEAFF; DNA: TGTGCCAGCAGTCAGGGGAAAATGAACACTGAAGCTTTCTTT
V: TRBV7-9; D: TRBD1; size: NA; J: TRBJ1-5; CDR3: CASSLGGGGQPQHF; DNA: TGTGCCAGCAGCTTAGGAGGGGGCGGTCAGCCCCAGCATTTT
V: TRBV7-2; D: TRBD2; size: NA; J: TRBJ2-1; CDR3: CASSPRTSGPYNEQFF; DNA: TGTGCCAGCAGCCCTCGGACTAGCGGGCCCTACAATGAGCAGTTCTTC
V: TRBV5-1; D: NA; size: few; J: TRBJ1-1; CDR3: CASSLSQSNTEAFF; DNA: TGCGCCAGCAGCTTGAGTCAGTCCAACACTGAAGCTTTCTTT
V: TRBV11-3; D: NA; size: once; J: TRBJ2-5; CDR3: CASSFGQQETQYF; DNA: TGTGCCAGCAGCTTCGGACAACAAGAGACCCAGTACTTC
V: TRBV6-6; D: NA; size: NA; J: TRBJ1-2; CDR3: CASASSGRNYGYTF; DNA: TGTGCCAGCGCCTCTTCAGGGAGGAACTATGGCTACACCTTC
V: TRBV4-3; D: NA; size: NA; J: TRBJ2-2; CDR3: CASSRQVRENTGELFF; DNA: TGCGCCAGCAGCCGTCAGGTGCGGGAGAACACCGGGGAGCTGTTTTTT